The entry below describes one TCR beta chain. The protocol was immunoSEQ multiplex PCR, while the TCRdb copy is restricted to in-frame clones and leaves out a portion. Here the sample spans some 250,000 clones, more than 80% being singletons. The Seattle patients, enrolled during active infection, were followed longitudinally. The data derive from a study of blood T cell repertoires in COVID-19. Germline V gives CDR1 MNHEY, CDR2 SVGAGI. Trimming at V came to 2 bases and at J to 7 bases, leaving 1 base not matched to a gene. CDR3 length: 12 residues. The sequencing sample was made of peripheral blood. J is TRBJ1-1 and V is TRBV6-5; 7 bases align to TRBD1. This TCR derives from an elderly woman with COVID-19, enrolled during active disease. CDR3 residues: CASSYRQGEAFF. CDR3 DNA: TGTGCCAGCAGTTACCGACAGGGTGAAGCTTTCTTT.